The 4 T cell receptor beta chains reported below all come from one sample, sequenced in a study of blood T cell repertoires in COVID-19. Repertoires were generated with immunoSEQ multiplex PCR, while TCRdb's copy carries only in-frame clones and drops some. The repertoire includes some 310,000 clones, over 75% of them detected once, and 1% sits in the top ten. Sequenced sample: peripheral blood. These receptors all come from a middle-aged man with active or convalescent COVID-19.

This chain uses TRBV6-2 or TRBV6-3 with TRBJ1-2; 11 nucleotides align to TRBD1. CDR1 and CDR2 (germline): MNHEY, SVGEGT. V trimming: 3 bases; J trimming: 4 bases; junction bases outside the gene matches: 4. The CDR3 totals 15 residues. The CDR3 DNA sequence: TGTGCCAGCAGTTATTCCGGGACAGGGGGCTATGGCTACACCTTC. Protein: CASSYSGTGGYGYTF.

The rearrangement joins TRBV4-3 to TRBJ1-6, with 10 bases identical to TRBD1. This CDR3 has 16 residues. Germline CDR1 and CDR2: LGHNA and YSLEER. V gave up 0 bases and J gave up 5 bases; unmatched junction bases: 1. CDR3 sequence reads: CASSQEGQGNNSPLHF. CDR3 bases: TGCGCCAGCAGCCAAGAGGGACAGGGGAATAATTCACCCCTCCACTTT.

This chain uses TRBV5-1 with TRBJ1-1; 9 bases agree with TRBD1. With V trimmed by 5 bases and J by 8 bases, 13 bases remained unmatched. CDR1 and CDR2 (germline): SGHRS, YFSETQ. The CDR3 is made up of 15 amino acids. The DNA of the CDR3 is TGCGCCAGCAGTCTGACAGGGGGACGGGAGGTCGAAGCTTTCTTT. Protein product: CASSLTGGREVEAFF.

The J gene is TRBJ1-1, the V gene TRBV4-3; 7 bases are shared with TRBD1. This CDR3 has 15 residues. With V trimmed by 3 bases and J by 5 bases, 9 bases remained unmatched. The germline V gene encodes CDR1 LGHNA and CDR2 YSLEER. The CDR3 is CASSQTNRGKTEAFF. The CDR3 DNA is TGCGCCAGCAGCCAGACCAACAGGGGTAAGACTGAAGCTTTCTTT.